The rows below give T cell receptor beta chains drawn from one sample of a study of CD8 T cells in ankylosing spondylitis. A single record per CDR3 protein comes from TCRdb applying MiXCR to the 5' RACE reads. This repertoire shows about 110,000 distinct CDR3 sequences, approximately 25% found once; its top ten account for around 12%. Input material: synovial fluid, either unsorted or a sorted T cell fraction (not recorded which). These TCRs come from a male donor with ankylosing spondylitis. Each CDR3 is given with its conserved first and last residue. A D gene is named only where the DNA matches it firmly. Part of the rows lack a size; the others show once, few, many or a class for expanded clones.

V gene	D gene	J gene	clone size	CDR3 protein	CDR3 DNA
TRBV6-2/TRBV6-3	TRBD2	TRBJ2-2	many	CASSYSTSGTINTGELFF	TGTGCCAGCAGTTACTCTACTAGCGGGACGATCAACACCGGGGAGCTGTTTTTT
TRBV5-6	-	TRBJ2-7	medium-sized	CASSYGPTDEQYF	TGTGCCAGCAGCTACGGGCCGACCGACGAGCAGTACTTC
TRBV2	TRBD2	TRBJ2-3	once	CASRQLAGVSTDTQYF	TGTGCCAGCAGGCAGCTAGCGGGAGTTAGCACAGATACGCAGTATTTT
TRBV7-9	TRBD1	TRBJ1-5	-	CASSLVGGEQPQHF	TGTGCCAGCAGCTTAGTAGGGGGCGAGCAGCCCCAGCATTTT
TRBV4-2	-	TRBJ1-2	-	CASSQEAVGGGYTF	TGTGCCAGCAGCCAAGAGGCAGTCGGCGGGGGCTACACCTTC
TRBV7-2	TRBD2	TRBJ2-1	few	CASSSTSGSRYEQFF	TGTGCCAGCAGCTCGACTAGCGGGAGTCGATATGAGCAGTTCTTC
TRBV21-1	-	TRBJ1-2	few	CASSFRTGPIPHYGYTF	TGTGCCAGCAGCTTCCGGACAGGACCTATCCCCCATTATGGCTACACCTTC
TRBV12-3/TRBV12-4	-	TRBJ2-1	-	CASSLSRSPGDNEQFF	TGTGCCAGCAGTTTATCTCGTTCGCCAGGGGACAATGAGCAGTTCTTC
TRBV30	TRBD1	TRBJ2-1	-	CAYDREGYNEQFF	TGTGCCTACGACAGGGAAGGTTACAATGAGCAGTTCTTC
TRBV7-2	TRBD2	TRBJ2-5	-	CASSRSPGLAGAETQYF	TGTGCCAGCAGCCGATCCCCGGGACTAGCGGGAGCAGAGACCCAGTACTTC
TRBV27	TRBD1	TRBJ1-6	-	CASSDRVQSPLHF	TGTGCCAGCAGTGACAGGGTTCAGTCACCCCTCCACTTT
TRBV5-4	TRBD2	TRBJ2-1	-	CASSPWTSGNNEQFF	TGTGCCAGCAGCCCCTGGACTAGCGGCAACAATGAGCAGTTCTTC
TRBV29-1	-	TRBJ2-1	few	CSVEGLDTNEQFF	TGCAGCGTTGAAGGGCTGGATACGAATGAGCAGTTCTTC
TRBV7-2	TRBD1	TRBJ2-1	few	CASSLYRGSYNEQFF	TGTGCCAGCAGCTTGTACAGGGGATCCTACAATGAGCAGTTCTTC
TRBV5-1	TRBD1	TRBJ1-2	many	CASSSGTGEGYTF	TGCGCCAGCAGCTCCGGGACAGGGGAGGGCTACACCTTC
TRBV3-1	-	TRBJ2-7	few	CASSQGAAGSTYF	TGTGCCAGCAGCCAAGGCGCTGCGGGCTCAACCTACTTC
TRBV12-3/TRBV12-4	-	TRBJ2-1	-	CASTPGTSSYNEQFF	TGTGCCAGCACCCCCGGGACTTCCTCCTACAATGAGCAGTTCTTC
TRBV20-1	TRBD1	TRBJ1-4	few	CSARRRQGEEKLFF	TGCAGTGCTAGGCGTCGACAGGGTGAAGAAAAACTGTTTTTT
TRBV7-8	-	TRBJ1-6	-	CASSLYRVGNSPLHF	TGTGCCAGCAGCTTATACAGGGTTGGGAATTCACCCCTCCACTTT
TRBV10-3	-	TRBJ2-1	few	CAISEGAWDNEQFF	TGTGCCATCAGTGAGGGGGCTTGGGACAATGAGCAGTTCTTC
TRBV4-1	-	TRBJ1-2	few	CASSQEDGRGYTF	TGCGCCAGCAGCCAAGAGGACGGGCGGGGCTACACCTTC
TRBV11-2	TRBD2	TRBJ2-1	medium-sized	CASSPRPSGMGNEQFF	TGTGCCAGCAGCCCGAGGCCTAGCGGGATGGGGAATGAGCAGTTCTTC
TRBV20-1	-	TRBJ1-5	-	CSARDGHQPQHF	TGCAGTGCTAGAGACGGTCATCAGCCCCAGCATTTT
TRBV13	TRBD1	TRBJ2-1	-	CASSFFGDVGQGSRSSYNEQFF	TGTGCCAGCAGCTTTTTTGGGGATGTGGGACAGGGTTCTCGAAGCTCCTACAATGAGCAGTTCTTC
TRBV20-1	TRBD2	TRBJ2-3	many	CSAVDPSGSTDTQYF	TGCAGTGCTGTAGATCCTAGCGGTAGCACAGATACGCAGTATTTT
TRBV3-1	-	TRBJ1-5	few	CASSQDGGGNQPQHF	TGTGCCAGCAGCCAAGATGGCGGGGGGAATCAGCCCCAGCATTTT
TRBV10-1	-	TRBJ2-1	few	CASSARGGHEQFF	TGCGCCAGCAGTGCCCGAGGAGGCCATGAGCAGTTCTTC
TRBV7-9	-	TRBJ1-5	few	CASSRTADQPQHF	TGTGCCAGCAGCCGGACAGCCGATCAGCCCCAGCATTTT
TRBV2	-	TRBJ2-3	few	CASRQATDTQYF	TGTGCCAGTCGACAGGCCACAGATACGCAGTATTTT
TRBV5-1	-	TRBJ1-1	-	CASSLSGQLMNTEAFF	TGCGCCAGCAGCCTCTCGGGGCAGCTCATGAACACTGAAGCTTTCTTT
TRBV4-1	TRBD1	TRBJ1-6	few	CASQIQGGSPLHF	TGCGCCAGCCAAATACAGGGGGGGTCACCCCTCCACTTT
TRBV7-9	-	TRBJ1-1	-	CASSLEAPDLTEAFF	TGTGCCAGCAGCTTAGAAGCCCCTGATCTCACTGAAGCTTTCTTT
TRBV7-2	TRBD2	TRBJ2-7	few	CASSWTPSGAEQYF	TGTGCCAGCAGCTGGACCCCCAGCGGGGCCGAGCAGTACTTC
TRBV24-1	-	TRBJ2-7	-	CATSGQGVGDGNYEQYF	TGTGCCACCAGTGGCCAGGGCGTGGGAGACGGGAACTACGAGCAGTACTTC
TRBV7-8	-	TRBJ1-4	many	CASSSDGVREKLFF	TGTGCCAGCAGCTCAGACGGGGTTCGGGAAAAACTGTTTTTT
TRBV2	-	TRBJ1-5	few	CASSEGGNQPQHF	TGTGCCAGCAGCGAGGGGGGCAATCAGCCCCAGCATTTT
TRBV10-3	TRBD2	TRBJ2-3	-	CAIRGAGETDTQYF	TGTGCCATCAGGGGAGCGGGAGAAACAGATACGCAGTATTTT
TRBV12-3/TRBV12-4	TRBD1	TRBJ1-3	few	CASRPGQGFFGNTIYF	TGTGCCAGCAGGCCAGGACAGGGTTTTTTTGGAAACACCATATATTTT
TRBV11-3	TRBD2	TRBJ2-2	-	CASSLVAGLAGENTGELFF	TGTGCCAGCAGCTTAGTTGCCGGGCTAGCGGGAGAGAACACCGGGGAGCTGTTTTTT
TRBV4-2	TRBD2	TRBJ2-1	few	CASSPRTSGGYNEQFF	TGTGCCAGCAGCCCTCGGACTAGCGGGGGTTACAATGAGCAGTTCTTC
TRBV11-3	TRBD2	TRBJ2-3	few	CASSWGTSGSSDTQYF	TGTGCCAGCAGCTGGGGGACTAGCGGGAGTTCAGATACGCAGTATTTT